This T cell receptor (beta chain) was recovered during a study of blood T cell repertoires in COVID-19. Across the study: The United States, Italy and Spain were the sources of the acute and convalescent COVID-19 samples. PBMCs, B-cell-depleted T cells, or T cells were the source of the cDNA or gDNA that made up the material.

The CDR3 has 14 residues. The germline V gene has CDR1 SNHLY and CDR2 FYNNEI. V lost 7 bases, J lost 2 bases, and 4 bases stayed unmatched. TCRdb's table, derived via immunoSEQ multiplex PCR, lists solely in-frame clones and lacks some. The table has over 30,000 clones, about 85% seen once; the top ten hold 25% to 30%. V is TRBV2 and J is TRBJ2-2; 7 bases agree with TRBD2. The TCR sequence derives from a man older than 75 with active or convalescent COVID-19. Sequences were obtained from peripheral blood. The CDR3 sequence is CASKASGNTGELFF. As DNA, the CDR3 is TGTGCCAGCAAAGCTAGCGGAAACACCGGGGAGCTGTTTTTT.